Listed below are T cell receptor beta chains from one sample, sequenced in a study of human T cells and chemical hapten exposure. TCRdb reprocessed the RACE reads via MiXCR and lists one record per CDR3 protein. The data hold approximately 82,000 distinct CDR3 sequences, with less than 8.5% observed a single time. The material sequenced was whole blood, taken in connection with sensitization to the hapten diphenylcyclopropenone (DPC). These receptor sequences come from a woman aged 25 to 39 with alopecia areata. Some clones in this sample may be carry-over from other donors' samples. Each CDR3 is given with its conserved first and last residue. D genes are given only for firm matches. Size tells how often a clone was seen (once, few, many) or the class of an expanded clone, and some rows leave it out.

size,J,V,D,CDR3,DNA
-,TRBJ2-2,TRBV2,TRBD1,CASRRQGANTGELFF,TGTGCCAGCAGGAGACAGGGGGCAAACACCGGGGAGCTGTTTTTT
few,TRBJ1-5,TRBV3-1,-,CASSQDTGPAQPQHF,TGTGCCAGCAGCCAGGACACAGGGCCCGCTCAGCCCCAGCATTTT
many,TRBJ1-3,TRBV12-3/TRBV12-4,TRBD1,CASSGRTGFLSGNTIYF,TGTGCCAGCAGTGGAAGGACAGGGTTTCTATCGGGAAACACCATATATTTT
-,TRBJ1-2,TRBV5-1,TRBD1,CASSRRDRGRFNYGYTF,TGCGCCAGCAGCAGACGGGACAGGGGGCGTTTCAACTATGGCTACACCTTC
many,TRBJ2-7,TRBV6-5,-,CASSRRGDHEQYF,TGTGCCAGCAGCCGAAGAGGGGATCACGAGCAGTACTTC
few,TRBJ2-6,TRBV20-1,-,CSARDGGIPSSGANVLTF,TGCAGTGCTAGAGATGGGGGGATTCCGAGTTCTGGGGCCAACGTCCTGACTTTC
-,TRBJ2-4,TRBV7-8,-,CASSFGDPRDIQYF,TGTGCCAGCAGCTTTGGTGATCCCCGGGACATTCAGTACTTC
-,TRBJ1-2,TRBV6-5,-,CASWQADLSNYGYTF,TGTGCCAGTTGGCAGGCGGATCTTTCTAACTATGGCTACACCTTC
few,TRBJ1-5,TRBV27,TRBD1,CASSLDRGPNQPQHF,TGTGCCAGCAGTTTAGACAGGGGCCCCAATCAGCCCCAGCATTTT
many,TRBJ1-5,TRBV6-5,-,CASRRTVNSNQPQHF,TGTGCCAGCAGACGGACCGTTAATAGCAATCAGCCCCAGCATTTT
-,TRBJ2-2,TRBV20-1,-,CSARDPGGRTGELFF,TGCAGTGCTAGAGACCCAGGGGGGCGGACCGGGGAGCTGTTTTTT
many,TRBJ2-7,TRBV29-1,TRBD2,CSVEVLAASYEQYF,TGCAGCGTTGAAGTACTAGCGGCTAGTTACGAGCAGTACTTC
-,TRBJ1-4,TRBV20-1,-,CSAIGSGRAYEKLFF,TGCAGTGCTATCGGGAGTGGCAGGGCTTACGAAAAACTGTTTTTT
-,TRBJ1-2,TRBV2,-,CASSVSGDLMYGYTF,TGTGCCAGCAGTGTATCAGGGGACTTGATGTATGGCTACACCTTC
many,TRBJ1-1,TRBV10-3,-,CAISGSPFEAFF,TGTGCCATCAGTGGATCGCCTTTTGAAGCTTTCTTT
few,TRBJ1-5,TRBV12-3/TRBV12-4,-,CASSPGGQPYSNQPQHF,TGTGCCAGCAGCCCTGGGGGGCAGCCATATAGCAATCAGCCCCAGCATTTT
-,TRBJ1-1,TRBV7-9,-,CASSYLGLGRSEDTEAFF,TGTGCCAGCAGCTACCTTGGGTTAGGCAGGTCCGAGGACACTGAAGCTTTCTTT
many,TRBJ2-7,TRBV7-6,-,CASSPESLTYEQYF,TGTGCCAGCAGTCCCGAGTCACTGACCTACGAGCAGTACTTC
-,TRBJ1-3,TRBV6-6,TRBD1,CASSYTGGGNTIYF,TGTGCCAGCAGTTACACAGGGGGAGGAAACACCATATATTTT
many,TRBJ2-3,TRBV11-2,-,CASSLGGATDTQYF,TGTGCCAGCAGCTTAGGGGGGGCCACAGATACGCAGTATTTT
many,TRBJ2-5,TRBV7-2,TRBD1,CASSLAWTGQETQYF,TGTGCCAGCAGCTTAGCGTGGACAGGGCAAGAGACCCAGTACTTC
many,TRBJ2-1,TRBV2,-,CASSVNPGSDNEQFF,TGTGCCAGCAGTGTTAATCCGGGATCTGACAATGAGCAGTTCTTC
many,TRBJ1-4,TRBV12-5,-,CASGRDITNEKLFF,TGTGCTAGTGGTCGGGACATCACTAATGAAAAACTGTTTTTT
many,TRBJ1-5,TRBV12-5,TRBD1,CASGAGGSSNQPQHF,TGTGCTAGTGGTGCAGGGGGGAGTAGCAATCAGCCCCAGCATTTT
few,TRBJ1-5,TRBV12-3/TRBV12-4,-,CASSLLQPNQPQHF,TGTGCCAGCAGCCTCCTCCAGCCCAATCAGCCCCAGCATTTT
-,TRBJ1-3,TRBV6-5,-,CASSYSMADGNTIYF,TGTGCCAGCAGTTACTCGATGGCGGACGGCAACACCATATATTTT
few,TRBJ1-5,TRBV10-2,-,CASSESIPGAQPQHF,TGCGCCAGCAGTGAGTCGATTCCAGGAGCCCAGCCCCAGCATTTT
few,TRBJ1-5,TRBV5-1,-,CASRSDFFEQGNQPQHF,TGCGCCAGCAGATCCGATTTCTTTGAGCAGGGGAACCAGCCCCAGCATTTT
few,TRBJ2-1,TRBV6-1,TRBD1,CASSEGRPGTGSSYNEQFF,TGTGCCAGCAGTGAAGGCCGTCCCGGGACAGGTAGCTCCTACAATGAGCAGTTCTTC
many,TRBJ2-3,TRBV5-1,-,CASRRIGSTDTQYF,TGCGCCAGCAGGCGGATCGGGTCCACAGATACGCAGTATTTT
many,TRBJ1-4,TRBV29-1,TRBD1,CSVLIQGQGEKLFF,TGCAGCGTGCTAATACAGGGGCAAGGGGAAAAACTGTTTTTT
-,TRBJ1-1,TRBV28,-,CASSLQLGRTEAFF,TGTGCCAGCAGCCTGCAACTGGGACGCACTGAAGCTTTCTTT
many,TRBJ1-1,TRBV6-5,-,CASSLTGLNTEAFF,TGTGCCAGCAGTCTAACAGGGCTGAACACTGAAGCTTTCTTT
-,TRBJ1-1,TRBV5-1,-,CASSWAQNTEAFF,TGCGCCAGCAGTTGGGCGCAGAACACTGAAGCTTTCTTT
few,TRBJ2-4,TRBV4-2,-,CASSQDFGGAAIAKNIQYF,TGTGCCAGCAGCCAAGATTTCGGAGGGGCCGCCATAGCCAAAAACATTCAGTACTTC
many,TRBJ2-5,TRBV12-3/TRBV12-4,TRBD2,CASSLLAGETQYF,TGTGCCAGCAGTCTTCTAGCGGGAGAGACCCAGTACTTC
many,TRBJ2-1,TRBV7-2,TRBD1,CASSLAPRDSPSYNEQFF,TGTGCCAGCAGCTTAGCCCCACGGGACAGCCCCTCCTACAATGAGCAGTTCTTC
-,TRBJ1-5,TRBV12-3/TRBV12-4,-,CASSPGSRTYSNQPQHF,TGTGCCAGCAGTCCAGGGAGCAGGACATATAGCAATCAGCCCCAGCATTTT
many,TRBJ1-6,TRBV29-1,-,CSVELEGRSPLHF,TGCAGCGTTGAACTGGAGGGGAGGTCACCCCTCCACTTT
-,TRBJ1-5,TRBV21-1,-,CASSKPLTEDRACNQPQHF,TGTGCCAGCAGCAAACCACTGACCGAAGACAGGGCCTGCAATCAGCCCCAGCATTTT
many,TRBJ1-2,TRBV12-3/TRBV12-4,-,CASSLDGSGGYTF,TGTGCCAGCAGTTTAGATGGGTCGGGGGGCTACACCTTC